Below are 23 T cell receptor beta chains sequenced from a single sample in a study of naive and memory T cell subsets. Two oligonucleotides, mixed equimolar, formed the beta constant-region primer covering TRBC1 and TRBC2. Ligated cDNA was amplified by four rounds of PCR with nested alpha and beta constant-region primers and SP2. TCRdb itself ran the UMI-ligation and nested PCR reads through MiXCR, one entry per CDR3 protein. The sample records about 150,000 distinct CDR3 sequences, approximately 22% being singletons. Findings of the study overall: Especially in CD8 cells, naive repertoires contained a few larger clonotypes, possibly CD45RA-re-expressing memory cells.

Their specific antigens are unknown. The sample was naive CD4+ T cells from blood. Receptors were obtained from a human donor in good health.

This clonotype was seen only a few times. The chain recombines TRBV28 with TRBJ2-7; a weak D match, TRBD2 (5 bases). This CDR3 is built from 13 residues. CDR1 and CDR2 from the germline V gene are MDHEN and SYDVKM. Trimming left V 4 bases short and J 3 bases short, with 10 bases between. This chain's CDR3 is CASSSDGLYEQYF. In nucleotides, the CDR3 is TGTGCCAGCAGTTCGGACGGACTCTACGAGCAGTACTTC.

This clonotype has only a few counts. The CDR3 is CASTPGGGSYEQYF. The CDR3 DNA sequence: TGTGCCAGCACCCCCGGGGGCGGGAGCTACGAGCAGTACTTC. The chain combines TRBV6-5 with TRBJ2-7, with D perhaps matching TRBD2 (7 bases). The CDR3 length is 14 residues. Per the germline V gene, CDR1 is MNHEY and CDR2 is SVGAGI. V was shortened by 7 bases and J by 3 bases, with 16 bases between the two germline ends.

The sample holds a few counts of this clonotype. The chain has TRBV2 and TRBJ1-6; 7 nucleotides line up with TRBD1. CDR1 is SNHLY, CDR2 FYNNEI, per germline. The trim removed 4 bases at V and 7 bases at J, leaving 10 bases unmatched. CDR3 size: 16 residues. Here the CDR3 DNA reads TGTGCCAGCAGTGCTCGACAGGGCCTCTTGAATTCACCCCTCCACTTT. This codes for CASSARQGLLNSPLHF.

This clonotype turned up a few times. V usage is TRBV28 and J usage is TRBJ2-6, with D possibly being TRBD1 or TRBD2 (6 bases each). Germline-derived CDR1 and CDR2 are MDHEN and SYDVKM. This CDR3 is 18 amino acids long. Trimming removed 6 bases from V and 0 bases from J, with 18 bases in between. The CDR3 nucleotides are TGTGCCAGCAGCCCCGGGGGCAGGGCTCTCTCTGGGGCCAACGTCCTGACTTTC. Protein product: CASSPGGRALSGANVLTF.

The chain has TRBV10-3 and TRBJ1-2, with 7 bases matching TRBD1. Trimming at V came to 6 bases and at J to 3 bases, leaving 10 bases not matched to a gene. Germline V gives CDR1 ENHRY, CDR2 SYGVKD. This CDR3 comprises 15 residues. The CDR3 protein is CAISPTGAMDYGYTF. CDR3 in DNA: TGTGCCATCAGCCCCACAGGGGCGATGGACTATGGCTACACCTTC.

The CDR3 coding sequence is TGTGCCAGTAGTAAACTCTCAGGGGCGGGGAACACTGAAGCTTTCTTT. The encoded protein is CASSKLSGAGNTEAFF. The V gene is TRBV19, the J gene TRBJ1-1; maybe TRBD1 (6 bases). V was clipped by 4 bases and J by 1 base, with 16 bases between them. Germline-derived CDR1 and CDR2 are LNHDA and SQIVND (reference sequence). This CDR3 comprises 16 residues.

This clonotype was detected only a few times. The chain carries TRBV12-3 or TRBV12-4 and TRBJ1-6; 7 nucleotides match TRBD1. The V segment lost 5 bases and the J segment 8 bases; nucleotides outside the gene matches: 12. There are 16 residues in the CDR3. The CDR3 DNA follows: TGTGCCAGCAGTCGAGGGGGCCCCTCCATTTATTCACCCCTCCACTTT. It translates to CASSRGGPSIYSPLHF.

A few counts support this clonotype. V gene TRBV29-1 combines with J gene TRBJ2-5; 9 nucleotides agree with TRBD1. The J segment lost 6 bases and the V segment lost 4 bases, leaving 9 bases of the junction unmatched. Germline CDR1 is SQVTM and CDR2 is ANQGSEA. CDR3 length: 14 residues. The CDR3 DNA sequence: TGCAGCGTTGGAGGGAGGACAGGGGTAAAGACCCAGTACTTC. Amino acids: CSVGGRTGVKTQYF.

This clonotype was seen only a few times. The chain uses TRBV10-1 and TRBJ2-1, with no clear D. The CDR3 is 14 residues long. With 3 bases removed from V and 2 bases from J, the gap between germline ends came to 8 bases. CDR1 is WNHNN, CDR2 SYGVQD, per germline (reference sequence). CDR3 amino acids: CASSDMVPYNEQFF. The CDR3 coding sequence is TGCGCCAGCAGTGATATGGTTCCCTACAATGAGCAGTTCTTC.

Many counts were recorded for this clonotype. J is TRBJ2-7 and V is TRBV3-1; D gene ambiguous. This CDR3 comprises 15 residues. The germline gives CDR1 LGHDT, CDR2 YNNKEL (reference sequence). V shed 4 bases and J shed 0 bases, with 13 bases lying between them. In nucleotides, the CDR3 is TGTGCCAGCAGCCCGACACTGGCTATCTCCTACGAGCAGTACTTC. Translating it yields CASSPTLAISYEQYF.

The V gene is TRBV7-3, the J gene TRBJ2-1; D unresolved. The CDR3 runs 13 residues. With 1 base removed from V and 7 bases from J, the gap between germline ends came to 8 bases. Germline lookup yields CDR1 SGHTA and CDR2 FQGTGA. DNA for the CDR3: TGTGCCAGCAGCTTAAATTCCCGTAATGAGCAGTTCTTC. Translated, it gives CASSLNSRNEQFF.

The chain links TRBV20-1 to TRBJ1-5; D might be TRBD1 (5 bases). With 0 bases removed from V and 4 bases from J, the gap between germline ends came to 13 bases. In germline, CDR1 is DFQATT, CDR2 SNEGSKA (reference sequence). This CDR3 comprises 15 residues. The CDR3 loop reads CSAREGIGTNQPQHF. The CDR3 DNA reads TGCAGTGCTAGAGAGGGTATTGGGACGAATCAGCCCCAGCATTTT.

There are a few counts of this clonotype. The chain employs TRBV12-3 or TRBV12-4 and TRBJ1-5; D unclear. V was clipped by 6 bases and J by 4 bases, with 7 bases between them. CDR3 length: 12 residues. CDR3 in amino acids: CASRYTNQPQHF. DNA for the CDR3: TGTGCCAGCAGATACACTAATCAGCCCCAGCATTTT.

For the CDR3, the DNA is TGTGCCTCTCAGATCACTTCCCCTGAAGCTTTCTTT. Translating it yields CASQITSPEAFF. The J gene is TRBJ1-1, the V gene TRBV30; D unclear. Germline CDR1 GTSNPN, CDR2 SVGIG (reference sequence). V shed 7 bases and J shed 6 bases, with 15 bases lying between them. The CDR3 consists of 12 residues.

This clonotype was seen more than once but under ten times. The gene calls are TRBV28 and TRBJ2-7; 10 positions match TRBD2. Germline CDR1 MDHEN, CDR2 SYDVKM. The V and J ends lost 3 bases and 3 bases, in that order; junction bases with no gene match: 5. The CDR3 is 15 amino acids. CDR3 loop: CASSFLPSGSYEQYF. In DNA, the CDR3 is TGTGCCAGCAGTTTTCTTCCTAGCGGGAGCTACGAGCAGTACTTC.

This clonotype has a count of ten or more. This sequence joins TRBV12-3 or TRBV12-4 and TRBJ1-1; TRBD1 is a possible D gene (6 bases). The V gene lost 7 bases and the J gene lost 1 base, with 22 bases spanning the gap. The CDR3 has 17 residues. Here the CDR3 reads CASTSSPPGHSNTEAFF. Here the CDR3 DNA reads TGTGCCAGCACCAGTTCCCCACCGGGACACTCGAACACTGAAGCTTTCTTT.

The CDR3 DNA sequence: TGTGCCAGCAGTGAGGCCCTACAGGGATCGCAGTACTTC. Its translation is CASSEALQGSQYF. The chain combines TRBV2 with TRBJ2-7; TRBD1 might be the D (6 bases). V was clipped by 3 bases and J by 9 bases, with 15 bases between them. This CDR3 is built from 13 residues. Germline V gene sequence: CDR1 SNHLY, CDR2 FYNNEI.

This clonotype was seen only a few times. V is TRBV4-1 and J is TRBJ2-3; D is undetermined. The CDR3 has 17 amino acids. Germline V CDR1 and CDR2: MGHRA, YSYEKL. V was clipped by 0 bases and J by 2 bases, with 15 bases between them. CDR3 sequence reads: CASSQDKMVLSTDTQYF. CDR3 sequence (DNA): TGCGCCAGCAGCCAAGATAAAATGGTCCTTTCCACAGATACGCAGTATTTT.

The chain uses TRBV5-1 and TRBJ2-3, with TRBD1 matching 12 bases. This CDR3 comprises 16 residues. V gave up 0 bases and J gave up 4 bases; unmatched junction bases: 3. Germline lookup yields CDR1 SGHRS and CDR2 YFSETQ. For the CDR3, the DNA is TGCGCCAGCAGCTTGGTAGGGACAGGGGGCGCAGATACGCAGTATTTT. It yields the protein CASSLVGTGGADTQYF.

V gene TRBV12-5 combines with J gene TRBJ2-3, with D possibly TRBD1 on 5 matching bases. The V and J ends lost 3 bases and 1 base respectively, with 11 bases between them. Per germline, CDR1 LGHNT and CDR2 FRNRAP. CDR3 length: 15 amino acids. In DNA form, the CDR3 reads TGTGCTAGTGGTTTTTCAGGGAAGGGCACAGATACGCAGTATTTT. Amino acids: CASGFSGKGTDTQYF.

The CDR3, as DNA: TGTGCCAGCAGCCCCCCCGGGACGTCATTAACCGAGCAGTACTTC. Protein: CASSPPGTSLTEQYF. V usage is TRBV9 and J usage is TRBJ2-7; D possibly matches TRBD1 or TRBD2 (5 bases each). The CDR3 runs to 15 residues. Trimming removed 4 bases from V and 6 bases from J, with 20 bases in between. Germline V gene sequence: CDR1 SGDLS, CDR2 YYNGEE.

This chain uses TRBV18 with TRBJ1-2; 7 bases fit TRBD1. The V gene end was trimmed by 4 bases and the J gene end by 6 bases; junction bases not matched to a gene: 8. The V gene's germline CDR1 is KGHSH and CDR2 LQKENI. The CDR3 consists of 14 residues. CDR3 in DNA: TGTGCCAGCTCACATCGACAGGGCTATCATGGCTACACCTTC. It specifies CASSHRQGYHGYTF.

This clonotype was picked up many times. The chain couples TRBV20-1 to TRBJ2-3; 10 bases fit TRBD2. CDR3 length: 16 residues. Germline lookup yields CDR1 DFQATT and CDR2 SNEGSKA (reference sequence). Germline trimming cut 7 bases from V and 0 bases from J; bases unmatched to any gene: 10. This chain's CDR3 is CSGTPSGSLSTDTQYF. CDR3 DNA sequence: TGCAGTGGTACTCCTAGCGGGAGTTTGAGCACAGATACGCAGTATTTT.